Sequencing of this T cell receptor beta chain was carried out in a study of blood T cell repertoires in COVID-19. Study-wide background: Samples representing acute and convalescent COVID-19 were sourced from the United States, Italy and Spain. PBMCs, B-cell-depleted T cells, or T cells were the source of the cDNA or gDNA that made up the material.

Germline CDR1 MNHNY, CDR2 SVGAGI (reference sequence). The germline V and J ends were trimmed by 5 bases and 6 bases, with 10 bases remaining between them. CDR3 length: 13 residues. Source study methods: Nucleated cell counts were estimated from reference gene primer amplification. TCRdb's copy holds only in-frame clones and misses some; the assay was immunoSEQ multiplex PCR. V and J calls and clone size are given by that table; D and trimming were obtained from the DNA. The table includes about 180,000 clones, roughly 84% detected once. The chain links TRBV6-6 to TRBJ2-2; no definite D call. The source is a man aged 45-65 years with active or convalescent COVID-19. The source material was peripheral blood. The CDR3 bases are TGTGCCAGCAGTGTAAGGAGCGCCGGGGAGCTGTTTTTT. Translated: CASSVRSAGELFF.